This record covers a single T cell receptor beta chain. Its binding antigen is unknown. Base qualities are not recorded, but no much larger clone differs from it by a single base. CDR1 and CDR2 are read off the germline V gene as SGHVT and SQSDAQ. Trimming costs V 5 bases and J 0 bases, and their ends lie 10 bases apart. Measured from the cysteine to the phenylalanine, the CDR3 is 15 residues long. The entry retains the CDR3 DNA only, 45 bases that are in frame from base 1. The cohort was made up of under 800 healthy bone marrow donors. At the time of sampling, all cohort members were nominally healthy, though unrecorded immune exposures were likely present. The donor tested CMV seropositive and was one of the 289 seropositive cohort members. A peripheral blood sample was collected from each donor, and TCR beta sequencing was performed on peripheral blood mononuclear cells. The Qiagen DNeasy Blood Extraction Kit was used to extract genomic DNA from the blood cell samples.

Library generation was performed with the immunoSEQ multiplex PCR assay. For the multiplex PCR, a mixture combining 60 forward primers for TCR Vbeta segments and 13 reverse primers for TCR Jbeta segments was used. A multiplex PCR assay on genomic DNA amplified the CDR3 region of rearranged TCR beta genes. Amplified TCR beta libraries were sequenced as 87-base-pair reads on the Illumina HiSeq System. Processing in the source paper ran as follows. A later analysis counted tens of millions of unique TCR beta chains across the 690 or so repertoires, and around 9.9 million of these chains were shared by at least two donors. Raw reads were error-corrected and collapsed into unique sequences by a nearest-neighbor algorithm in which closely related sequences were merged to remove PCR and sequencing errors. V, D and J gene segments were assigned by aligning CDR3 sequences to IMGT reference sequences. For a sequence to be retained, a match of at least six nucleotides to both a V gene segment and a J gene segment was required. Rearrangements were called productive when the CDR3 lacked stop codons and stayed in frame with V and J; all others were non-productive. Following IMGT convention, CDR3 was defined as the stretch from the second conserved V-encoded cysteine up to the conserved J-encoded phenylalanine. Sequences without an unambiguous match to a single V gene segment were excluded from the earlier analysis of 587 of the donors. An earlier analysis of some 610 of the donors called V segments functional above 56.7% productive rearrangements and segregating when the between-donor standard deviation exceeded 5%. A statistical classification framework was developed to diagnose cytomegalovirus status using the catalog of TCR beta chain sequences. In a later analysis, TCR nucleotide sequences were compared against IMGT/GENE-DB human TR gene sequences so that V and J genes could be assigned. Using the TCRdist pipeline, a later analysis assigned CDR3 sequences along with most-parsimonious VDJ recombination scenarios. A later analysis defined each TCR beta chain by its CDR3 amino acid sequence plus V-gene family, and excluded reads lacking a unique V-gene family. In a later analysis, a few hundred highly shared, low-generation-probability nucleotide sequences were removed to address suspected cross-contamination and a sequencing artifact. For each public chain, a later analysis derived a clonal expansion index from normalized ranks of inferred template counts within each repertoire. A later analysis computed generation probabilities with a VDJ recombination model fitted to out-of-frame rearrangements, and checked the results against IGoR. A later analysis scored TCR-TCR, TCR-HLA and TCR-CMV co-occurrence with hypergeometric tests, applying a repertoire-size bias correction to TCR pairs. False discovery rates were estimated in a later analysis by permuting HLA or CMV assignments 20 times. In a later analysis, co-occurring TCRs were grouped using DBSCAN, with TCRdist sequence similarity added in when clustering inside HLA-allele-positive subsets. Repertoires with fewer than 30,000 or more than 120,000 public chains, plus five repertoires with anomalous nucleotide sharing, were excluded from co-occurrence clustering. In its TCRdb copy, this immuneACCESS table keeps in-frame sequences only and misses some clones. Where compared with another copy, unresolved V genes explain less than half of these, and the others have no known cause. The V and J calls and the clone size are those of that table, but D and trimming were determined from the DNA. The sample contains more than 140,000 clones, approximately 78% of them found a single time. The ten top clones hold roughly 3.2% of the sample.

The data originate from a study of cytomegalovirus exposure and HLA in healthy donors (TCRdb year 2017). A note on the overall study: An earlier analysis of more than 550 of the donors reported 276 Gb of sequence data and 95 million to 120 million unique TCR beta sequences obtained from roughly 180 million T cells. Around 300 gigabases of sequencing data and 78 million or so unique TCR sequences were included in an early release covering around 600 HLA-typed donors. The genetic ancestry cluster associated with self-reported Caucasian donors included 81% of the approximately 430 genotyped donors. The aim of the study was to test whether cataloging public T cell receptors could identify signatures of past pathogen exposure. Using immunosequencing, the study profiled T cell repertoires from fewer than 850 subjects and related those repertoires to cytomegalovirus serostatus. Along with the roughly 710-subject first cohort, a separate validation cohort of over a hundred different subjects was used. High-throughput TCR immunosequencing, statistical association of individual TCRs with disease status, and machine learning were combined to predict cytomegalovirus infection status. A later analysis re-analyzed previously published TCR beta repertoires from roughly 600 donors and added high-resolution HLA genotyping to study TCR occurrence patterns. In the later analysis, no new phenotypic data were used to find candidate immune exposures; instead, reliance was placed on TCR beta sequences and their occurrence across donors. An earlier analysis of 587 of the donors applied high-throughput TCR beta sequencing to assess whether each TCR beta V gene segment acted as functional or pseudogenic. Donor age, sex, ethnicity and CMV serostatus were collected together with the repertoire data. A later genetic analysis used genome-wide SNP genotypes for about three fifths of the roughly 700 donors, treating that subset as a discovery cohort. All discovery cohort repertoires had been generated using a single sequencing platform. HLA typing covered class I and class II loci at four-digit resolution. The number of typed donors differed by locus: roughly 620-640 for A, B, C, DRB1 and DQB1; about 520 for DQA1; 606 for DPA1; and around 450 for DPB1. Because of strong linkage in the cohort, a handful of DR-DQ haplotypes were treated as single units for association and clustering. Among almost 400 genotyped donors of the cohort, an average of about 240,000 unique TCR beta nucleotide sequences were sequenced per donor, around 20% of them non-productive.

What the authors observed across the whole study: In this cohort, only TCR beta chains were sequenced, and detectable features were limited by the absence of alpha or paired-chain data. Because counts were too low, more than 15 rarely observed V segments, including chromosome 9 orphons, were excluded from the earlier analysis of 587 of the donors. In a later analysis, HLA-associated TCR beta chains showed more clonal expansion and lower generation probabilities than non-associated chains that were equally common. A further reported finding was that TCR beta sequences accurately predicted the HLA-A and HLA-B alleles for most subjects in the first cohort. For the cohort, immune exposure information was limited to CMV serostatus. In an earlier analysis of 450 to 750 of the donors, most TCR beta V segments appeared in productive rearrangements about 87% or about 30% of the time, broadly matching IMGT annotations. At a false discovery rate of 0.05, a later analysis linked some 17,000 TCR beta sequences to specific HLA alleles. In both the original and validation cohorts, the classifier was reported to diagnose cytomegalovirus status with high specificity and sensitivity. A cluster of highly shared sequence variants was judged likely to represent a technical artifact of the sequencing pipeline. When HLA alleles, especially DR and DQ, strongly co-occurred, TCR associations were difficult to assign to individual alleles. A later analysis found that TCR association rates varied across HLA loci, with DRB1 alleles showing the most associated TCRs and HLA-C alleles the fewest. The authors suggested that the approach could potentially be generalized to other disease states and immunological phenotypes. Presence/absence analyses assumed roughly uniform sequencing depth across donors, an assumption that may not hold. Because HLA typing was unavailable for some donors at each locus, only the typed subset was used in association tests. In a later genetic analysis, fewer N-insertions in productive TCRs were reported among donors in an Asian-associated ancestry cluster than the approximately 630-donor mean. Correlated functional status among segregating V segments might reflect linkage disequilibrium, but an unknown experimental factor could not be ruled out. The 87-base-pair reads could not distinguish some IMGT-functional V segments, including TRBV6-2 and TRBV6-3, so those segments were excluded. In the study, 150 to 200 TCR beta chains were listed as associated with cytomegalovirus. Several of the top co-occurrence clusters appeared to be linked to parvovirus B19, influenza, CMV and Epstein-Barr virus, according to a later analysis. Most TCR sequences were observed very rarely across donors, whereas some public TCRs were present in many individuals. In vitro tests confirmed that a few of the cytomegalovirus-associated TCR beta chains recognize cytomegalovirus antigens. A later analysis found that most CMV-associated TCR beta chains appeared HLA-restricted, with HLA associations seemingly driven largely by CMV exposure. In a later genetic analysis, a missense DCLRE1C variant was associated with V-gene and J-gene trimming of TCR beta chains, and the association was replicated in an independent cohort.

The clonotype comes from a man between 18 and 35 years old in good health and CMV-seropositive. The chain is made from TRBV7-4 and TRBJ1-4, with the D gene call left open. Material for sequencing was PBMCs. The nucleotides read TGTGCCAGCAGCGCCGCCCAGGCAACTAATGAAAAACTGTTTTTT. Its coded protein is CASSAAQATNEKLFF.